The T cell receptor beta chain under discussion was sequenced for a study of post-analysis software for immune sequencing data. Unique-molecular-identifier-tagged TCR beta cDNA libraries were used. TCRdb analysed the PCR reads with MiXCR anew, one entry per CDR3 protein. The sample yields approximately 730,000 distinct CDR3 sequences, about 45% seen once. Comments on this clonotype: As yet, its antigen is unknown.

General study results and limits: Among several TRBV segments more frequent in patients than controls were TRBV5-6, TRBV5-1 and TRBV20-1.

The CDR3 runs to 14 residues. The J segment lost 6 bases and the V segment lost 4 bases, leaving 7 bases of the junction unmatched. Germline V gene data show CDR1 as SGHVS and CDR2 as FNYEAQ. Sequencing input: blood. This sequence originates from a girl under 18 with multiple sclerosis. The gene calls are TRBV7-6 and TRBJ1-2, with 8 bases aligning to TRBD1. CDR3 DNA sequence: TGTGCCAGCAGCTCCCAAACAGGGGGGAATGGCTACACCTTC. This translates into CASSSQTGGNGYTF.